This is a list of T cell receptor beta chains from one sample in a study of blood T cell repertoires in COVID-19. The table came from immunoSEQ multiplex PCR; TCRdb's copy has only in-frame clones and leaves some out. The sample records fewer than 500,000 clones, 87% being singletons. Sequencing was carried out using PBMCs or T cells enriched from blood (not recorded which). The receptors derive from a woman under 30 who had recovered from COVID-19. Each CDR3 is given with its conserved first and last residue. A D gene is named only where the DNA matches it firmly. Rows may omit the clone size; those that give it use once, few, many or a size class.

. | TRBJ1-2 | TRBV19 | . | TGTGCCAGTAGTATTTACGGGACACCTTCTAGCTCTAACTATGGCTACACCTTC | CASSIYGTPSSSNYGYTF
TRBD1 | TRBJ1-6 | TRBV10-2 | . | TGCGCCAGCTCACGGGACCGACAGGGTTCGGGAAATTCACCCCTCCACTTT | CASSRDRQGSGNSPLHF
TRBD1 | TRBJ2-1 | TRBV10-3 | . | TGTGCCATCAGTGATAGAGAGAGTAGCAGGACAGGGGGGAATGAGCAGTTCTTC | CAISDRESSRTGGNEQFF
. | TRBJ2-1 | TRBV5-1 | . | TGCGCCAGCAGCTTGCTCGCGGGGATCGGGGATGAGCAGTTCTTC | CASSLLAGIGDEQFF
. | TRBJ1-5 | TRBV24-1 | . | TGTGCCACCAGTGACGACAGACAGCGGGGACATAGCAATCAGCCCCAGCATTTT | CATSDDRQRGHSNQPQHF
TRBD1 | TRBJ1-4 | TRBV5-1 | once | TGCGCCAGCAGCTCCAGGGGGCGCGAAACTAATGAAAAACTGTTTTTT | CASSSRGRETNEKLFF
TRBD2 | TRBJ2-7 | TRBV10-2 | . | TGCGCCAGCAGGGCGGGAGAAACTTTCTACGAGCAGTACTTC | CASRAGETFYEQYF
. | TRBJ2-3 | TRBV20-1 | . | TGCAGTGCTAGTCTCGAGGCTACGCAGTATTTT | CSASLEATQYF
TRBD2 | TRBJ2-5 | TRBV5-1 | . | TGCGCCAGCAGCTTGGGGCTAGCGGGGTCACAAGAGACCCAGTACTTC | CASSLGLAGSQETQYF
TRBD2 | TRBJ2-5 | TRBV11-2 | . | TGTGCCAGCAGCTCGGGACTAGCGGGGAGGGGGACCCAGTACTTC | CASSSGLAGRGTQYF
TRBD2 | TRBJ2-1 | TRBV5-1 | . | TGCGCCACCGGGGAGGGTACTGAGCAGTTCTTC | CATGEGTEQFF
. | TRBJ1-1 | TRBV7-2 | . | TGTGCCAGCAGCTTGGGAGAACAACGGACTCAAGCTTTCTTT | CASSLGEQRTQAFF
. | TRBJ1-3 | TRBV5-1 | . | TGCGCCAGCAAACCCCTTAGACTCCCTTCTGGAAACACCATATATTTT | CASKPLRLPSGNTIYF
. | TRBJ1-1 | TRBV5-5 | . | TGTGCCAGCAGCTTCCAAGACAGGTCAGGGGCTTTCTTT | CASSFQDRSGAFF
. | TRBJ1-2 | TRBV5-4 | . | TGTGCCAGCAGCTTGGACAGAGGGTTTTACTATGGCTACACCTTC | CASSLDRGFYYGYTF
TRBD1 | TRBJ1-1 | TRBV18 | . | TGTGCCAGCTCACAGGGACAGGGGAACACTGAAGCTTTCTTT | CASSQGQGNTEAFF
TRBD1 | TRBJ1-4 | TRBV5-8 | . | TGTGCCAGCAGCCCTCAGGGGGCGGCTAATGAAAAACTGTTTTTT | CASSPQGAANEKLFF
. | TRBJ1-1 | TRBV21-1 | once | TGTGCCAGCAGCAAAGTTCAGGGGAACACTGAAGCTTTCTTT | CASSKVQGNTEAFF
. | TRBJ2-5 | TRBV7-9 | . | TGTGCCAGCAGGTGGGGGGAGTACCAAGAGACCCAGTACTTC | CASRWGEYQETQYF
. | TRBJ2-7 | TRBV4-1 | . | TGCGCCAGCAGTGTTGGGCCACTTGAATACGAGCAGTACTTC | CASSVGPLEYEQYF
. | TRBJ2-1 | TRBV27 | few | TGTGCCAGCAGTTCCAAGGGACTTACATACAATGAGCAGTTCTTC | CASSSKGLTYNEQFF
. | TRBJ2-1 | TRBV12-3/TRBV12-4 | . | TGTGCCAGCGGCGGGACTGAGCAGTTCTTC | CASGGTEQFF
. | TRBJ1-4 | TRBV5-1 | once | TGCGCCAGCAGCTTGGACAGGGTTGCTAATGAAAAACTGTTTTTT | CASSLDRVANEKLFF
TRBD1 | TRBJ1-6 | TRBV5-4 | . | TGTGCCAGCAAAGGGCAGGGGGAGGCTGCCGTCCACTTT | CASKGQGEAAVHF
. | TRBJ1-5 | TRBV4-1 | . | TGCGCCAGCAGCCAAGACTATCGATCCGCTAATAGCAATCAGCCCCAGCATTTT | CASSQDYRSANSNQPQHF
TRBD2 | TRBJ2-1 | TRBV5-1 | . | TGCGCCAGCAGCCCGTCTAGCGGGGGGCCTTGGCGGGATGAGCAGTTCTTC | CASSPSSGGPWRDEQFF
. | TRBJ1-1 | TRBV12-5 | . | TGTGCTAGTGGTTTGGTACTGAGGGGGACTGAAGCTTTCTTT | CASGLVLRGTEAFF
TRBD1 | TRBJ1-1 | TRBV10-1 | . | TGCGCCAGCAGGAGGGACAGGGGCATGAACACTGAAGCTTTCTTT | CASRRDRGMNTEAFF
TRBD1 | TRBJ2-7 | TRBV6-5 | once | TGTGCCAGCAAAACGACAGGGGGCGAGCAGTACTTC | CASKTTGGEQYF
TRBD1 | TRBJ1-4 | TRBV28 | . | TGTGCCAGCAGTTTTCTCGGGACAGGGTTGGATGAAAAACTGTTTTTT | CASSFLGTGLDEKLFF
TRBD1 | TRBJ1-4 | TRBV18 | . | TGTGCCAGCTCACCACAGGGACAGACTAATGAAAAACTGTTTTTT | CASSPQGQTNEKLFF
. | TRBJ1-2 | TRBV6-2/TRBV6-3 | . | TGTGCCAGCAGCCGCCTGGGGGGGGTCTATGGCTACACCTTC | CASSRLGGVYGYTF
. | TRBJ1-1 | TRBV10-3 | . | TGTGCCAGCAATTCAGGGGCCACTGAAGCTTTCTTT | CASNSGATEAFF
TRBD1 | TRBJ2-2 | TRBV6-1 | . | TGTGCCAGCAGTGAAGCCGACAGGGCCGACACCGGGGAGCTGTTTTTT | CASSEADRADTGELFF
TRBD2 | TRBJ2-6 | TRBV7-7 | . | TGTGCCAGCAGCTCACTAGCGGGGGCCTCTGGGGCCAACGTCCTGACTTTC | CASSSLAGASGANVLTF
. | TRBJ1-6 | TRBV5-4 | . | TGTGCCAGCAGCTTGGAAACCGGTAATTCACCCCTCCACTTT | CASSLETGNSPLHF